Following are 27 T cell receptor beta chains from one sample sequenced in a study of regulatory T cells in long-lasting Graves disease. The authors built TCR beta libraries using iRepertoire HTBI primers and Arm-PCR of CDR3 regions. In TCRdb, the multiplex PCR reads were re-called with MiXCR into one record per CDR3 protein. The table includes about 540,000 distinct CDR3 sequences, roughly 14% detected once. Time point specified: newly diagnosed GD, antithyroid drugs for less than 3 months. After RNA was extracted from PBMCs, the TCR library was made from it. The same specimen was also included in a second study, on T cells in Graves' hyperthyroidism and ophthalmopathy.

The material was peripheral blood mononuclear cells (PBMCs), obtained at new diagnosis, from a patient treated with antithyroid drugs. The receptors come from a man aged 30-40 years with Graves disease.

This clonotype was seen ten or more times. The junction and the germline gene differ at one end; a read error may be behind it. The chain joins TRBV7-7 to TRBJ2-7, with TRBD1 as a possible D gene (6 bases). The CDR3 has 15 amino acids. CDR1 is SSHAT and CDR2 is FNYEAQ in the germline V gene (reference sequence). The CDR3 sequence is CASSLRRTGPYEQYF. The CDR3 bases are TGTGCTAGCAGCTTGCGGAGAACAGGGCCATACGAGCAGTACTTC. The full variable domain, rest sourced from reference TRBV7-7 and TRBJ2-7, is GAGVSQSPRYKVTKRGQDVTLRCDPISSHATLYWYQQALGQGPEFLTYFNYEAQPDKSGLPSDRFSAERPEGSISTLTIQRTEQRDSAMYRCASSLRRTGPYEQYFGPGTRLTVT.

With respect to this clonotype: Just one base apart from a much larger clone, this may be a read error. In DNA form, the CDR3 reads TGTGCCAGCAGCTTTCCGGACAGGGGTCGAAAACTGTCTTTT. It translates to CASSFPDRGRKLSF. The chain couples TRBV11-2 to TRBJ1-4, with 9 bases fitting TRBD1. Per germline, CDR1 SGHAT and CDR2 FQNNGV. This CDR3 contains 14 residues.

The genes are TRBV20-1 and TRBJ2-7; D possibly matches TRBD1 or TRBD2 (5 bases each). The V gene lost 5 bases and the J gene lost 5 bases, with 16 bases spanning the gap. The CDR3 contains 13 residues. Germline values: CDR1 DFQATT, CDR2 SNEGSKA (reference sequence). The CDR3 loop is CSAVPGPRNEQYF. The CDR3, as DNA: TGCAGTGCTGTACCGGGGCCTAGGAACGAGCAGTACTTC.

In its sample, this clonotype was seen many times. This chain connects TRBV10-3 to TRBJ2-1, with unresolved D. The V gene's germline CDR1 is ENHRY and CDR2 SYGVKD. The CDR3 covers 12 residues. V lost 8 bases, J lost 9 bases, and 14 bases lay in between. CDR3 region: CAILRARGEQFF. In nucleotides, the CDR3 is TGTGCCATCCTCCGGGCGAGAGGTGAGCAGTTCTTC.

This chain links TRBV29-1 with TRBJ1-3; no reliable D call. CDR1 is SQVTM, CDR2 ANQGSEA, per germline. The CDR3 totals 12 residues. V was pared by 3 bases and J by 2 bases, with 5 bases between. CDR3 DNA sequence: TGCAGCGTTGATACGGCTGGAAACACCATATATTTT. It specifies CSVDTAGNTIYF.

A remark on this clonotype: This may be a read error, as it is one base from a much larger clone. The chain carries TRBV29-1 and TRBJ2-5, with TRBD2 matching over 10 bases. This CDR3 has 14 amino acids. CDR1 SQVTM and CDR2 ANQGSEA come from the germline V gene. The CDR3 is CTALAGEGLGTQYF. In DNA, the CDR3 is TGCACCGCTCTAGCGGGAGAGGGCTTAGGGACCCAGTACTTC.

CDR3 region: CASSPHRVETQYF. The CDR3, as DNA: TGTGCCAGCAGCCCACACAGGGTCGAGACCCAGTACTTC. This chain links TRBV7-9 with TRBJ2-5; a weak D match, TRBD1 (6 bases). This CDR3 has 13 residues. V was trimmed by 5 bases and J by 5 bases, leaving 12 bases between them. Germline loops: CDR1 SEHNR, CDR2 FQNEAQ (reference sequence).

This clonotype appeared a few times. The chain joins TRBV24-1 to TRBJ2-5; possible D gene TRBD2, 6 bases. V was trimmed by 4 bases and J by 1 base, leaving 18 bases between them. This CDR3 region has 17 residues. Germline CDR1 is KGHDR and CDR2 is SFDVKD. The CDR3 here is CATSELGTYGAQETQYF. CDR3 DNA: TGTGCCACCAGTGAGCTAGGGACTTACGGGGCCCAAGAGACCCAGTACTTC.

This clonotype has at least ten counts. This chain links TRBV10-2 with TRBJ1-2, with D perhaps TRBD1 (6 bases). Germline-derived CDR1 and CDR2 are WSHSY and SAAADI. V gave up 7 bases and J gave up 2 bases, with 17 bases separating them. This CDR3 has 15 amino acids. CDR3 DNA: TGCGCCAGCACTTTAGACGGACAGCAGAACTATGGCTACACCTTC. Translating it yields CASTLDGQQNYGYTF.

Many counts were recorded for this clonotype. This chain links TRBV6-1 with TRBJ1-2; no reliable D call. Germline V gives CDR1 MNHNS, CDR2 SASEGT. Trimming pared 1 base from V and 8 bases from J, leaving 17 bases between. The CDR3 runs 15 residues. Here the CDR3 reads CASSEGSGVNRGYTF. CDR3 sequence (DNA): TGTGCCAGCAGTGAAGGGTCAGGCGTTAATCGAGGCTACACCTTC.

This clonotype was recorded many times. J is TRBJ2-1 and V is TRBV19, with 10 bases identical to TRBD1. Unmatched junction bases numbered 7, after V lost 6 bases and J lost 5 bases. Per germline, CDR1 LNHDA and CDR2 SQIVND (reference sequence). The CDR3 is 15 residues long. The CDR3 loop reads CASSARGQGNNEQFF. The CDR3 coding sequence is TGTGCCAGTAGCGCGAGGGGACAGGGGAACAATGAGCAGTTCTTC.

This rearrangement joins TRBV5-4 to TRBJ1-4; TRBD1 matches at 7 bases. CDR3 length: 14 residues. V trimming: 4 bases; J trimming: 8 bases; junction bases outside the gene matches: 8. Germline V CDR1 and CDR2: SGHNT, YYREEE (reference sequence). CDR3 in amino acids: CASSPDRVDEKLFF. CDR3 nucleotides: TGTGCCAGCAGCCCCGACAGGGTGGACGAAAAACTGTTTTTT.

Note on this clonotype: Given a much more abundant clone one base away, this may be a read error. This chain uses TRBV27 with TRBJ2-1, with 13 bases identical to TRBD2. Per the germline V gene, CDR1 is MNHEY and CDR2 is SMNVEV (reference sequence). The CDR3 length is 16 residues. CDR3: CAGSLGTSGISDGQFF. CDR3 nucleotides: TGTGCCGGCAGTTTAGGGACTAGCGGGATTTCGGATGGGCAGTTCTTC.

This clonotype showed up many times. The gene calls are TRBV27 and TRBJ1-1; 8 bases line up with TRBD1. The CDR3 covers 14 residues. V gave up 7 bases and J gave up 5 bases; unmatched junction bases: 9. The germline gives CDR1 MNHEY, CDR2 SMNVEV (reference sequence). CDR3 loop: CASNPDRGETEAFF. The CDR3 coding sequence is TGTGCCAGCAACCCAGACAGGGGTGAAACTGAAGCTTTCTTT.

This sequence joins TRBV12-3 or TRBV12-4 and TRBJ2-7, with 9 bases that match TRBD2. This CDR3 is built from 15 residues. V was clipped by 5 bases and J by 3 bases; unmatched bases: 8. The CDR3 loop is CASSQGSGGFYEQYF. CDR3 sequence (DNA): TGTGCCAGCAGTCAGGGTAGCGGGGGATTCTACGAGCAGTACTTC.

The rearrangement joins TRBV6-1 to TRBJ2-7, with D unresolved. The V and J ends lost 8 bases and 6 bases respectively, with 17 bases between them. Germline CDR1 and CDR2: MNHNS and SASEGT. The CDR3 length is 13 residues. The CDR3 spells CASHKAGGGEQYF. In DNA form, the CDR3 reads TGTGCCAGCCACAAGGCAGGCGGTGGCGAGCAGTACTTC.

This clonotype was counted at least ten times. The DNA of the CDR3 is TGTGCCAGCGGGTCGGGAGGGACTGAGCAGTTCTTC. It is translated as CASGSGGTEQFF. This chain joins TRBV7-9 and TRBJ2-1, with TRBD2 matching over 8 bases. The CDR3 covers 12 residues. J gave up 9 bases and V 8 bases, and 6 bases lay outside the gene matches. CDR1 and CDR2 from the germline V gene are SEHNR and FQNEAQ (reference sequence).

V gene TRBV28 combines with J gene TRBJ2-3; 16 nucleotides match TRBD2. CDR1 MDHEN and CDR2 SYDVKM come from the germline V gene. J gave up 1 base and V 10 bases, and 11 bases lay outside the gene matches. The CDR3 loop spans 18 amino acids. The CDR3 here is CATRGLAGGPSGTDTQYF. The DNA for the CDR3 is TGTGCCACTAGGGGACTAGCGGGAGGGCCCTCGGGCACAGATACGCAGTATTTT.

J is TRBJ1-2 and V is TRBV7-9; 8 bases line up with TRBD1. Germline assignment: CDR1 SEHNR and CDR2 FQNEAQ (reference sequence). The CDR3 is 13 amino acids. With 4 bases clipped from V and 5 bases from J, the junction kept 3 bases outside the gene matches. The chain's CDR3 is CASSSGGRYGYTF. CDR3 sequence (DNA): TGTGCCAGCAGCTCAGGGGGCCGTTATGGCTACACCTTC.

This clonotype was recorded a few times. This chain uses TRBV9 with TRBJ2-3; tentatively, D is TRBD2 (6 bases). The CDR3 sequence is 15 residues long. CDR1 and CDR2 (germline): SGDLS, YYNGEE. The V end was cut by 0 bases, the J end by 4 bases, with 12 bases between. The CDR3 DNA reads TGTGCCAGCAGCGTAGCGGGAGATGGAGCAGATACGCAGTATTTT. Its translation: CASSVAGDGADTQYF.

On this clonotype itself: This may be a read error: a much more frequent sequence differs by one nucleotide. The CDR3 spells CASRPRPPLTDTQYF. The CDR3 DNA sequence: TGTGCCAGCAGACCCCGGCCCCCACTGACAGATACGCAGTATTTT. This rearrangement joins TRBV7-9 to TRBJ2-3; the D is unclear. The CDR3 is 15 amino acids. V was shortened by 6 bases and J by 3 bases, with 16 bases between the two germline ends. CDR1 and CDR2 from the germline V gene are SEHNR and FQNEAQ (reference sequence).

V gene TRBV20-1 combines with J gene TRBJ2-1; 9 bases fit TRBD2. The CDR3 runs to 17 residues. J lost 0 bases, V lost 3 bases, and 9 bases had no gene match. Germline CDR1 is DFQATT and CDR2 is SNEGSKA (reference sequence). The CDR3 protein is CSARGSGSPGSYNEQFF. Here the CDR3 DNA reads TGCAGTGCTAGGGGTAGCGGGAGCCCGGGCTCCTACAATGAGCAGTTCTTC.

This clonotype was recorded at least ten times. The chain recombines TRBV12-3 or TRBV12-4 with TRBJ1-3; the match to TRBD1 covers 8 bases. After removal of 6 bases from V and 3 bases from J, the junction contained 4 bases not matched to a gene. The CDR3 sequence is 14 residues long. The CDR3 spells CASSLGTGGNTIYF. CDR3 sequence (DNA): TGTGCCAGCAGCCTTGGGACAGGTGGAAACACCATATATTTT.

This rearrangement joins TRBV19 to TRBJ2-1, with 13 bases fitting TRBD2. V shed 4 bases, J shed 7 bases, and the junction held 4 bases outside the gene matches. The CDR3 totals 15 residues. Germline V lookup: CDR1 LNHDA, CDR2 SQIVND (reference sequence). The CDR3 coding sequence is TGTGCCAGTAGTACTTTGACTAGCGGGGGGAATGAGCAGTTCTTC. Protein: CASSTLTSGGNEQFF.

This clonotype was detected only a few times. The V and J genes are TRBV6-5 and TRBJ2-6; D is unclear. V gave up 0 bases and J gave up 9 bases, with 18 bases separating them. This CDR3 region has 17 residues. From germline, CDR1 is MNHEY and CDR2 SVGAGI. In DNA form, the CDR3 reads TGTGCCAGCAGTTACTCGGGGTGGGTCAAAGAAGTCAACGTCCTGACTTTC. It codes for CASSYSGWVKEVNVLTF.

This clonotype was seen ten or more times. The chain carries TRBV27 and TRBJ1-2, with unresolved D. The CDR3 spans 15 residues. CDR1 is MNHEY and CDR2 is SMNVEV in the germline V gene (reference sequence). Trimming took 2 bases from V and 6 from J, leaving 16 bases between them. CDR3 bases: TGTGCCAGCAGTTTAATATTCCGGAGCGGAAATGGCTACACCTTC. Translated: CASSLIFRSGNGYTF.

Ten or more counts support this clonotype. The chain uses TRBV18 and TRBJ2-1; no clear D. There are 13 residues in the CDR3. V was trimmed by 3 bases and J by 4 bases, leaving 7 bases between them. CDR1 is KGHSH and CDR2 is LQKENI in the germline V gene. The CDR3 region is CASSPSVYNEQFF. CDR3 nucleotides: TGTGCCAGCTCACCCTCCGTGTACAATGAGCAGTTCTTC.